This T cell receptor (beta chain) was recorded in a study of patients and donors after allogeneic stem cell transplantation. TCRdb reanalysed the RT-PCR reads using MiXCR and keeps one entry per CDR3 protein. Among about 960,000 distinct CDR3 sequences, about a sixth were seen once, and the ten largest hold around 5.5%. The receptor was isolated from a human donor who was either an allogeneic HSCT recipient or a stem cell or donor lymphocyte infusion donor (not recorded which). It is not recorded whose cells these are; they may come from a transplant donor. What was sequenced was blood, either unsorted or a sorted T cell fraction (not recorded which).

CDR3 sequence: CARPSNRPKIMNTEAFF. The CDR3 coding sequence is TGTGCCAGACCTAGCAATCGTCCCAAAATCATGAACACTGAAGCTTTCTTT. J is TRBJ1-1 and V is TRBV21-1; the tabulated D call, TRBD1, remains unverified against the DNA. TRBV21-1 is described as a pseudogene. The CDR3 covers 17 residues.